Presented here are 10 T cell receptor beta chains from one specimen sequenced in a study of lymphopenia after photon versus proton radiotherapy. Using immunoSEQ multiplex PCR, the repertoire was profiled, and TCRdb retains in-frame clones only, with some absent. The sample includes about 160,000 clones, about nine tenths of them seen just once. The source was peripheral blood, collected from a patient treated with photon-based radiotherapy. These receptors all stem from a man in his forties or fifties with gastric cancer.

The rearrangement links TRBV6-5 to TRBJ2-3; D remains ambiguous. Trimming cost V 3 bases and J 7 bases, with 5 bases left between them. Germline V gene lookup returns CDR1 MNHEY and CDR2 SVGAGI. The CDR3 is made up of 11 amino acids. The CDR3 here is CASSYGYTQYF. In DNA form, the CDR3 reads TGTGCCAGCAGTTATGGTTATACGCAGTATTTT.

CDR3 DNA sequence: TGCGCCAGCAGCTTGGGTCTAGCGGCCCGCACAGATACGCAGTATTTT. Translating it yields CASSLGLAARTDTQYF. The chain recombines TRBV5-1 with TRBJ2-3; 7 bases are shared with TRBD2. This CDR3 region has 16 residues. Per the germline V gene, CDR1 is SGHRS and CDR2 is YFSETQ. V lost 0 bases to trimming and J lost 1 base; unmatched junction nucleotides: 5. Full variable domain (outside the CDR3, taken from reference TRBV5-1 and TRBJ2-3): KAGVTQTPRYLIKTRGQQVTLSCSPISGHRSVSWYQQTPGQGLQFLFEYFSETQRNKGNFPGRFSGRQFSNSRSEMNVSTLELGDSALYLCASSLGLAARTDTQYFGPGTRLTVL.

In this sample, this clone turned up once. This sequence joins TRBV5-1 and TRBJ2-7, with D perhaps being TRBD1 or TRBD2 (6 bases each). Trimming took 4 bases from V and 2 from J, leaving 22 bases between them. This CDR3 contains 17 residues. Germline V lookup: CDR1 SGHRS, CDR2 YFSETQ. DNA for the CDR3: TGCGCCAGCAGCGCCCGAGGGGGAGCGGGCCTCACCTACGAGCAGTACTTC. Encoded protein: CASSARGGAGLTYEQYF.

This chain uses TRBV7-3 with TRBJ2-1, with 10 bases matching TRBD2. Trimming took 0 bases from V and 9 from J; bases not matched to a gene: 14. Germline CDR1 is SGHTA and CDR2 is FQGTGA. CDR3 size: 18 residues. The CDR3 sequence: CASSLTQRGLAGVVEQFF. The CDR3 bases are TGTGCCAGCAGCTTAACTCAACGGGGCCTAGCGGGAGTGGTTGAGCAGTTCTTC.

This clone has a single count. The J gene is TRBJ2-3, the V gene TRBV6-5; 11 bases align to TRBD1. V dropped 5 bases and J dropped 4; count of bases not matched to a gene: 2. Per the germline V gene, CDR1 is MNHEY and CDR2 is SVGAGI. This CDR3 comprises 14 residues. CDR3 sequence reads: CASSRDRGSDTQYF. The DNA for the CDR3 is TGTGCCAGCAGTCGGGACAGGGGGTCAGATACGCAGTATTTT.

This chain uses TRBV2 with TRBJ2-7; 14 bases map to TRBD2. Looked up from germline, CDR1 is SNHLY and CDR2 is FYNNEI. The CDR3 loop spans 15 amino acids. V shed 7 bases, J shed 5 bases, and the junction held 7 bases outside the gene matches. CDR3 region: CASTPGLAGVHEQYF. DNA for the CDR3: TGTGCCAGCACTCCGGGACTAGCGGGAGTTCACGAGCAGTACTTC.

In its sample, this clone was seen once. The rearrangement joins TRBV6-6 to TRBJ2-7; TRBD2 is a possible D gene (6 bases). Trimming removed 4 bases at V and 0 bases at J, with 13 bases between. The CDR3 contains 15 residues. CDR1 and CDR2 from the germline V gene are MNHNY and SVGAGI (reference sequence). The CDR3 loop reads CASSLEGLYSYEQYF. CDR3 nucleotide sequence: TGTGCCAGCAGTTTAGAGGGACTCTACTCCTACGAGCAGTACTTC.

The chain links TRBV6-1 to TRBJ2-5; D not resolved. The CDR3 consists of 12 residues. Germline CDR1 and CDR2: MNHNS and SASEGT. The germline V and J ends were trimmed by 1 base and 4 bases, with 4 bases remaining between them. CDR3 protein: CASSEVRETQYF. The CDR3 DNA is TGTGCCAGCAGTGAAGTGAGAGAGACCCAGTACTTC.

In DNA form, the CDR3 reads TGTGCCAGTGGGGGACTAGCGAGCACAGATACGCAGTATTTT. This gives the protein CASGGLASTDTQYF. The V call is TRBV19, the J call TRBJ2-3; 10 positions agree with TRBD2. With 8 bases clipped from V and 0 bases from J, the junction kept 2 bases outside the gene matches. The V gene's germline CDR1 is LNHDA and CDR2 SQIVND (reference sequence). This CDR3 contains 14 residues.

CDR3 DNA: TGTGCCAGTAGTATCAACCTCAACACCGGGGAGCTGTTTTTT. Translated: CASSINLNTGELFF. The V call is TRBV19, the J call TRBJ2-2; no reliable D call. The CDR3 is made up of 14 amino acids. V lost 3 bases to trimming and J lost 2 bases, with 7 bases between them. The germline CDR1 and CDR2 sequences are LNHDA and SQIVND (reference sequence).